This entry is about one T cell receptor beta chain. The count of this clone is one. The clone's antigen remains unknown. Base-call qualities are not available, and no considerably larger clone is one nucleotide away. The method behind the library was the immunoSEQ multiplex PCR assay. A mixture of 60 forward primers for TCR Vbeta segments and 13 reverse primers for TCR Jbeta segments was used in the multiplex PCR. A multiplex PCR assay on genomic DNA amplified the CDR3 region of rearranged TCR beta genes. The Illumina HiSeq System was used to sequence the amplified TCR beta libraries as 87-base-pair reads. The original pipeline was this. Across the 666 repertoires, a later analysis counted 75 million to 90 million unique TCR beta chains, approximately 10 million of which were shared by at least two donors. To remove PCR and sequencing errors, raw reads were error-corrected and collapsed into unique sequences using a nearest-neighbor algorithm that merged closely related sequences. To assign V, D and J gene segments, CDR3 sequences were aligned to IMGT reference sequences. For a sequence to be retained, at least a six-nucleotide match to both a V gene segment and a J gene segment was required. Rearrangements were called productive when the CDR3 lacked stop codons and stayed in frame with V and J; all others were non-productive. CDR3 was defined according to IMGT convention as the region running from the second conserved V-encoded cysteine to the conserved J-encoded phenylalanine. The earlier analysis of fewer than 700 of the donors excluded sequences that lacked an unambiguous match to a single V gene segment. An earlier analysis of approximately 590 of the donors called V segments functional above 56.7% productive rearrangements and segregating when the between-donor standard deviation exceeded 5%. A statistical classification framework was built for diagnosing cytomegalovirus status from the catalog of TCR beta chain sequences. In a later analysis, V and J genes were assigned by comparing TCR nucleotide sequences against IMGT/GENE-DB human TR gene sequences. The TCRdist pipeline was used in a later analysis to assign CDR3 sequences and most-parsimonious VDJ recombination scenarios. A later analysis defined each TCR beta chain by its CDR3 amino acid sequence plus V-gene family, and excluded reads lacking a unique V-gene family. As a way to deal with suspected cross-contamination and a sequencing artifact, a later analysis dropped 450 to 600 nucleotide sequences that were highly shared and had low generation probability. A later analysis calculated a clonal expansion index for each public chain from normalized within-repertoire ranks of inferred template counts. In a later analysis, generation probabilities were computed using a VDJ recombination model fitted to out-of-frame rearrangements, and the results were checked against IGoR. Hypergeometric tests were used in a later analysis to score TCR-TCR, TCR-HLA and TCR-CMV co-occurrence, with a repertoire-size bias correction applied to the TCR pairs. False discovery rates were estimated in a later analysis by permuting HLA or CMV assignments 20 times. A later analysis grouped co-occurring TCRs with DBSCAN, adding TCRdist sequence similarity when clustering within HLA-allele-positive subsets. Repertoires with fewer than 30,000 or more than 120,000 public chains were left out of co-occurrence clustering, as were about five repertoires with anomalous nucleotide sharing. Drawn from immuneACCESS, this table holds only the in-frame rearrangements with V and J called that TCRdb kept. Clones are partly lost; checked studies trace under half to an unresolved V gene and leave the rest unexplained. The V and J calls and clone size come from that table; D and trimming were worked out from the DNA. This sample comprises about 140,000 clones, roughly three quarters of them detected only once. The ten biggest clones cover roughly 1.7% of the sample.

This sample is drawn from a study of cytomegalovirus exposure and HLA in healthy donors (TCRdb year 2017). The study in broad terms: An earlier analysis of approximately 640 of the donors reported more than 250 Gb of sequence data and 100 million to 130 million unique TCR beta sequences from 150 million to 200 million T cells. About 300 gigabases of sequencing data and around 80 million unique TCR sequences made up an early release that covered approximately 620 HLA-typed donors. The later analysis used no new phenotypic data to find candidate immune exposures, relying instead on TCR beta sequences and their occurrence across donors. A later analysis re-examined previously published TCR beta repertoires from roughly 720 donors and added high-resolution HLA genotyping to investigate patterns of TCR occurrence. Genome-wide SNP genotypes for about 55% of the roughly 670 donors were used in a later genetic analysis, which treated that subset as a discovery cohort. To predict cytomegalovirus infection status, the study combined high-throughput TCR immunosequencing, statistical association of individual TCRs with disease status, and machine learning. Besides the first cohort of roughly 660 subjects, a separate validation cohort made up of about 120 different subjects was used. In an earlier analysis of 587 of the donors, high-throughput TCR beta sequencing was used to judge whether each TCR beta V gene segment behaved as functional or pseudogenic. Every repertoire in the discovery cohort had been generated on one and the same sequencing platform. Of the roughly 400 genotyped donors, about 80% fell in the genetic ancestry cluster associated with self-reported Caucasian donors. Using immunosequencing, the study profiled T cell repertoires from 666 subjects and related those repertoires to cytomegalovirus serostatus. On average, about 200,000 unique TCR beta nucleotide sequences were sequenced per donor among about 400 genotyped donors of the cohort, with roughly 20% of those sequences being non-productive. Typing coverage differed by locus: A, B, C, DRB1 and DQB1 were typed in roughly 620-630 donors, DQA1 in roughly 500, DPA1 in roughly 590, and DPB1 in approximately 450. HLA typing included class I and class II loci at four-digit resolution. The study was designed to test whether signatures of past pathogen exposure could be identified by cataloging public T cell receptors. About five DR-DQ haplotypes were treated as single units for association and clustering because of strong linkage in the cohort. Alongside the repertoire data, information on donor age, sex, ethnicity and CMV serostatus was compiled.

CDR1 and CDR2 were assigned from the germline V gene as ENHRY and SYGVKD. The CDR3 measures 14 amino acids from cysteine to phenylalanine. The sequence is cut down to CDR3 DNA, 42 bases in frame from base 1. At the junction V is shortened by 3 bases and J by 5 bases; bases outside the gene matches: 1. Findings and caveats that apply to the study as a whole: An association between a missense DCLRE1C variant and V-gene and J-gene trimming of TCR beta chains was found in a later genetic analysis and replicated in an independent cohort. Across donors, most TCR sequences were observed very rarely, whereas some public TCRs were present in many individuals. Because the 87-base-pair reads could not distinguish some IMGT-functional V segments, including TRBV6-2 and TRBV6-3, those segments were excluded. The earlier analysis of 587 of the donors excluded seventeen rarely observed V segments, including chromosome 9 orphons, because counts were too low. In an earlier analysis of around 500 of the donors, most TCR beta V segments appeared in productive rearrangements about 87% or about 30% of the time, broadly matching IMGT annotations. Because HLA typing was missing for some donors at each locus, association tests included only the typed subset. In a later analysis, HLA-associated TCR beta chains showed more clonal expansion and lower generation probabilities than non-associated chains that were equally common. This cohort had only TCR beta chains sequenced, and the lack of alpha or paired-chain data limited which features could be detected. According to a later analysis, TCR association rates differed among HLA loci, with DRB1 alleles showing the most associated TCRs and HLA-C alleles showing the fewest. In a later analysis, most CMV-associated TCR beta chains were found to appear HLA-restricted, with HLA associations seemingly driven largely by CMV exposure. Cytomegalovirus status was reported to be diagnosed by the classifier with high specificity and sensitivity in both the original and validation cohorts. The sequencing pipeline was judged likely to have produced a cluster of highly shared sequence variants as a technical artifact. A later analysis associated 17,000 or so TCR beta sequences with specific HLA alleles at a false discovery rate of 0.05. The authors suggested that the approach could potentially be generalized to other disease states and immunological phenotypes. Several of the top co-occurrence clusters appeared to be linked to parvovirus B19, influenza, CMV and Epstein-Barr virus, according to a later analysis. A further reported finding was that TCR beta sequences accurately predicted the HLA-A and HLA-B alleles for most subjects in the first cohort. Sequencing depth was assumed to be roughly uniform across donors in the presence/absence analyses, though that assumption may not hold. A few of the identified cytomegalovirus-associated TCR beta chains were confirmed in vitro to be specific for cytomegalovirus antigens. In the study, some 180 TCR beta chains were listed as associated with cytomegalovirus. When HLA alleles, especially DR and DQ, strongly co-occurred, attributing TCR associations to individual alleles was difficult. Correlated functional status among segregating V segments might reflect linkage disequilibrium, but an unknown experimental factor could not be ruled out. A later genetic analysis reported fewer N-insertions in productive TCRs among donors in an Asian-associated ancestry cluster than the roughly 640-donor mean. CMV serostatus was the only immune exposure information available for the cohort.

In total, roughly 670 healthy bone marrow donors made up the cohort. At the time of sampling, all cohort members were nominally healthy, though unrecorded immune exposures were likely present. The donor tested CMV seronegative, placing the donor among the 352 seronegative members of the cohort. A peripheral blood sample was provided by each donor, and peripheral blood mononuclear cells were used for TCR beta sequencing. The Qiagen DNeasy Blood Extraction Kit was used to extract genomic DNA from the blood cell samples. The sample comprised PBMCs. The source is a woman between 25 and 40 years old in good health and CMV-seronegative. The sequence joins TRBV10-3 to TRBJ1-5; TRBD1 agrees with 10 junctional bases. DNA sequence: TGTGCCATCAGTGATGGGACAGGGGATCAGCCCCAGCATTTT. It specifies CAISDGTGDQPQHF.